These 2 T cell receptor beta chains share one sample of origin, sequenced in a study of beta chain features in type 1 diabetes. Of the isolated RNA, all was reverse transcribed, and so the sequenced material was expressed TCRB transcripts. TCRdb's copy holds only in-frame clones and misses some; the assay was immunoSEQ multiplex PCR. The table lists around 500,000 clones, 30% of them singletons. Sequencing was performed on naive CD4+ T cells from blood. The receptors come from a man in his late teens or twenties in good health.

In its sample, this clone was seen a few times. This sample includes further DNA sequences coding for the same CDR3. This chain connects TRBV20-1 to TRBJ2-7, with a possible D match to TRBD2 (6 bases). V lost 5 bases and J 3 bases, leaving 8 bases between the germline ends. Germline V gene lookup returns CDR1 DFQATT and CDR2 SNEGSKA (reference sequence). CDR3 length: 11 amino acids. CDR3 in amino acids: CSALGGYEQYF. The CDR3 region has the DNA TGCAGTGCTCTGGGGGGCTACGAGCAGTACTTC.

This clone was seen a handful of times. The rearrangement links TRBV29-1 to TRBJ2-3, with 12 bases that match TRBD2. Germline-derived CDR1 and CDR2 are SQVTM and ANQGSEA. CDR3 length equals 15 residues. V lost 3 bases to trimming and J lost 2 bases; unmatched junction nucleotides: 3. CDR3 DNA: TGCAGCGTTGATGGACTAGCGGGGATCACAGATACGCAGTATTTT. This codes for CSVDGLAGITDTQYF.